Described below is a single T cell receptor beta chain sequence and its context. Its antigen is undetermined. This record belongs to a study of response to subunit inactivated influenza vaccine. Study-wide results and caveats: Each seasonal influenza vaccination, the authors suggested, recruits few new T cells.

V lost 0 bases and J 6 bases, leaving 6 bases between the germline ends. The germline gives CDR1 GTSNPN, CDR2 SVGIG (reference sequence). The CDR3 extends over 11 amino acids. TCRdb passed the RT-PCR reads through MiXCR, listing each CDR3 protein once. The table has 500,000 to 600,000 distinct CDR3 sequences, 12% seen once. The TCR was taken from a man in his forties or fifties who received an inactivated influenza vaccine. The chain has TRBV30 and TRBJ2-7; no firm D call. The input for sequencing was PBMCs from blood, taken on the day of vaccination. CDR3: CAWSVRTEQYF. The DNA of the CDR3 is TGTGCCTGGAGTGTTCGGACCGAGCAGTACTTC.